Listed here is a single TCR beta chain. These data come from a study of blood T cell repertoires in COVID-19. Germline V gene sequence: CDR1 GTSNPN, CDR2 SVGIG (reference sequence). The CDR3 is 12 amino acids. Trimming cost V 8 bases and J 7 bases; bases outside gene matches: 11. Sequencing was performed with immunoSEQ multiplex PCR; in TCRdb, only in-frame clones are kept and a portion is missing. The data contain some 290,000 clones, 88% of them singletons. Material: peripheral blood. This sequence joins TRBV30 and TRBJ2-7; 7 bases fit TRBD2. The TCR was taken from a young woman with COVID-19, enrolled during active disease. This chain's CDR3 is CAGGAGAWEQYF. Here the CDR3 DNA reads TGTGCCGGCGGGGCGGGAGCGTGGGAGCAGTACTTC.